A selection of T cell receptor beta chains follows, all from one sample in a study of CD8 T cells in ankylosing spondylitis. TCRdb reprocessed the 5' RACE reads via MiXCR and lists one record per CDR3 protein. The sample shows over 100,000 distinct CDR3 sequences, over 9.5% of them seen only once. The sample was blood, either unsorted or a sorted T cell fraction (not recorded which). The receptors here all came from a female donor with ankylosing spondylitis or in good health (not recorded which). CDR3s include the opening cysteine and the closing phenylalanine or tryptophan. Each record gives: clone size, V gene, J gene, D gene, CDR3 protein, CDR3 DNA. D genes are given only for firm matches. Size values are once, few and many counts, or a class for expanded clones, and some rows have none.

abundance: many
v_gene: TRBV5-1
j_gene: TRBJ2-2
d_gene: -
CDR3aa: CASSPLGGVDGELFF
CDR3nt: TGCGCCAGCAGCCCGCTTGGAGGGGTTGACGGGGAGCTGTTTTTT

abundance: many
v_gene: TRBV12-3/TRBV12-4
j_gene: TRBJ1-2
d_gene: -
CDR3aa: CASSFRGYGYTF
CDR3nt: TGTGCCAGCAGTTTCAGGGGCTATGGCTACACCTTC

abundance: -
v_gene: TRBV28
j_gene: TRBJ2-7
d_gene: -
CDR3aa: CASSLTEQFNLGSYEQYF
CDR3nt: TGTGCCAGCAGTTTAACAGAGCAATTTAACTTGGGGTCCTACGAGCAGTACTTC

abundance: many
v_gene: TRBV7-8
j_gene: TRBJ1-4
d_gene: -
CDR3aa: CASTRSTATNEKLFF
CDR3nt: TGTGCCAGCACGCGATCCACAGCTACTAATGAAAAACTGTTTTTT

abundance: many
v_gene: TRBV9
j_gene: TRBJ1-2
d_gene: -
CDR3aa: CASSPQIRAGRYGYTF
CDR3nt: TGTGCCAGCAGCCCACAGATCCGGGCAGGTCGCTATGGCTACACCTTC

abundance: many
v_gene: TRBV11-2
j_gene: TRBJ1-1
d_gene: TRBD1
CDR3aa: CASSSDPGTVEAFF
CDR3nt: TGTGCCAGCAGCTCCGATCCCGGGACAGTTGAAGCTTTCTTT

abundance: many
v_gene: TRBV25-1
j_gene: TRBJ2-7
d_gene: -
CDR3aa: CASTEDRFYEQYF
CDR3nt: TGTGCCAGCACCGAAGACAGGTTCTACGAGCAGTACTTC

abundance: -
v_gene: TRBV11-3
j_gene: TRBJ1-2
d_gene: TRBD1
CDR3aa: CASSQGQGSYGYTF
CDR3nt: TGTGCCAGCAGCCAGGGACAGGGGAGCTATGGCTACACCTTC

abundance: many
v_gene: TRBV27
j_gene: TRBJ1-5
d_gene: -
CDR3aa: CASSLAGLTNQPQHF
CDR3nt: TGTGCCAGCAGTCTCGCCGGACTGACCAATCAGCCCCAGCATTTT

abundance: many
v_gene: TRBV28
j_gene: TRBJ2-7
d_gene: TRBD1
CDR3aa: CASRPTGGSSYEQYF
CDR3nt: TGTGCCAGCAGGCCCACAGGGGGGTCCTCCTACGAGCAGTACTTC

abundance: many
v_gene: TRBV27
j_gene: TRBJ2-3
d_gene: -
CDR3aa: CASSRGRDTDTQYF
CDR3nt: TGTGCCAGCAGCCGCGGACGGGACACAGATACGCAGTATTTT

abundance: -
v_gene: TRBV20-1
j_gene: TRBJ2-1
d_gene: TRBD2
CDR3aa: CSARAPPSGSPYNEQFF
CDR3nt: TGCAGTGCTAGAGCCCCTCCTAGCGGGAGCCCCTACAATGAGCAGTTCTTC

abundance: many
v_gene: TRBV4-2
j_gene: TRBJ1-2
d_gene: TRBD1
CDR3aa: CASSQDGTGGAAYGYTF
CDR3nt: TGTGCCAGCAGCCAAGATGGGACAGGGGGCGCGGCCTATGGCTACACCTTC

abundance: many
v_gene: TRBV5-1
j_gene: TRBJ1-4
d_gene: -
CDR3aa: CASSYDGSNEKLFF
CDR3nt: TGCGCCAGCAGCTACGACGGGAGTAATGAAAAACTGTTTTTT

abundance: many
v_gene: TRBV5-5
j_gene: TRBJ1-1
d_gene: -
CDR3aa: CASSLDRQWPPTEAFF
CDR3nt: TGTGCCAGCAGCTTGGACAGACAGTGGCCCCCAACTGAAGCTTTCTTT

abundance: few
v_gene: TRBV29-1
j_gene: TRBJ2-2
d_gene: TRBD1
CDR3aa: CSVYRGNTGELFF
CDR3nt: TGCAGCGTTTACAGGGGGAACACCGGGGAGCTGTTTTTT

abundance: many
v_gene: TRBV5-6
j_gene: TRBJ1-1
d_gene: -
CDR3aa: CASSYGQLYAPEAFF
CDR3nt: TGTGCCAGCAGCTACGGACAGCTCTACGCCCCTGAAGCTTTCTTT

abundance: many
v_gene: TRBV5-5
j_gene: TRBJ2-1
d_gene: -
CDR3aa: CASSLWLGNEQFF
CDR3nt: TGTGCCAGCAGCTTGTGGCTAGGCAATGAGCAGTTCTTC

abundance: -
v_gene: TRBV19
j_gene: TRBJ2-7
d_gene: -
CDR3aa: CASRGSSYVQYF
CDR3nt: TGTGCCAGTAGAGGGAGCTCCTACGTGCAGTACTTC

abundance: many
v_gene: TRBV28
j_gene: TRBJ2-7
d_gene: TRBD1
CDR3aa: CASSPGQTYEQYF
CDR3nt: TGTGCCAGCAGCCCGGGACAGACCTACGAGCAGTACTTC

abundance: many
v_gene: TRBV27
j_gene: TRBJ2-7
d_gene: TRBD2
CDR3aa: CASSLGLASSYEQYF
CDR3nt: TGTGCCAGCAGTTTAGGACTAGCGTCCTCCTACGAGCAGTACTTC

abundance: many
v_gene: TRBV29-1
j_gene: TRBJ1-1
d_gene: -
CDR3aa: CSGANTEAFF
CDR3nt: TGCAGCGGAGCGAACACTGAAGCTTTCTTT

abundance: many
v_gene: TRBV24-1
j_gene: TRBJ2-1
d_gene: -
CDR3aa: CATSAPVEGLFF
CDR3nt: TGTGCCACCAGTGCCCCGGTGGAGGGTCTGTTCTTC

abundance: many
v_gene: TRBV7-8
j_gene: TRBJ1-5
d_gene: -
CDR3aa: CASSLVSGWGNQPQHF
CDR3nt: TGTGCCAGCAGCTTAGTATCGGGCTGGGGAAATCAGCCCCAGCATTTT

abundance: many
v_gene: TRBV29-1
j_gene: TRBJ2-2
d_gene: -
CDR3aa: CSVETFAGELFF
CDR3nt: TGCAGCGTTGAAACTTTCGCCGGGGAGCTGTTTTTT

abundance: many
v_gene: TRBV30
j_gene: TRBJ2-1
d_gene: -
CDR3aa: CAWSVLGNEQFF
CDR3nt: TGTGCCTGGAGTGTACTGGGGAATGAGCAGTTCTTC

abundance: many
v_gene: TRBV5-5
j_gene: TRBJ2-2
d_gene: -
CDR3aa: CASSTQSYTGELFF
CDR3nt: TGTGCCAGCAGTACCCAGAGTTACACCGGGGAGCTGTTTTTT

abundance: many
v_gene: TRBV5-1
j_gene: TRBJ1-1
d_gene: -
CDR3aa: CASTPGGHRNTEAFF
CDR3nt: TGCGCCAGCACCCCAGGTGGACACAGGAACACTGAAGCTTTCTTT

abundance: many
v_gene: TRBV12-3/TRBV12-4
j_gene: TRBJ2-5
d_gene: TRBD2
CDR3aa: CASSLGTSGGGHETQYF
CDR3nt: TGTGCCAGCAGTTTAGGGACTAGCGGGGGGGGACACGAGACCCAGTACTTC

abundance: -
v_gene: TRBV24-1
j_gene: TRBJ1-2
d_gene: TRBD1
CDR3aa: CATSDGKGQGVSNYGYTF
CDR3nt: TGTGCCACCAGTGATGGGAAGGGACAGGGAGTGTCGAACTATGGCTACACCTTC

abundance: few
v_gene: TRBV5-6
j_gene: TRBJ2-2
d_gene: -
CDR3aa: CASSLTGRGYERELFF
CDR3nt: TGTGCCAGCAGCTTGACAGGGAGAGGTTATGAGCGGGAGCTGTTTTTT

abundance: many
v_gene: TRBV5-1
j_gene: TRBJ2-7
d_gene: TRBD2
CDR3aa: CASSWGLAGGLRDEQYF
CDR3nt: TGCGCCAGCAGCTGGGGACTAGCGGGAGGGCTCCGGGACGAGCAGTACTTC

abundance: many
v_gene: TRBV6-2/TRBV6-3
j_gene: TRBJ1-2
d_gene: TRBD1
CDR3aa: CASSYYPGTGARRDRGYTF
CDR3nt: TGTGCCAGCAGTTACTACCCCGGGACAGGGGCCCGGAGGGATCGTGGCTACACCTTC

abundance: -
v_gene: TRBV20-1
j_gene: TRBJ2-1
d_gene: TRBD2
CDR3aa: CSARGGTSGSNEQFF
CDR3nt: TGCAGTGCTAGGGGGGGGACTAGCGGGTCCAATGAGCAGTTCTTC

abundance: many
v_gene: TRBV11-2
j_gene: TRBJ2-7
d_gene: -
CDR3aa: CASSLDRNGAYEQYF
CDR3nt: TGTGCCAGCAGCTTAGATCGGAACGGGGCCTACGAGCAGTACTTC

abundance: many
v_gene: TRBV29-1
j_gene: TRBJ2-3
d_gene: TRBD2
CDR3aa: CSVEGGRGTDTQYF
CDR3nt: TGCAGCGTTGAAGGCGGGAGAGGCACAGATACGCAGTATTTT

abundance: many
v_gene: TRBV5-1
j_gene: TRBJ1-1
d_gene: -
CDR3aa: CASSFQLGLTEAFF
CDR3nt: TGCGCCAGCAGCTTCCAGCTGGGGCTTACTGAAGCTTTCTTT

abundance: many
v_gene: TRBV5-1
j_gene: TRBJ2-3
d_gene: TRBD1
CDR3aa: CASTLTGKTDTQYF
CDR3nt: TGCGCCAGCACCCTGACAGGGAAGACAGATACGCAGTATTTT

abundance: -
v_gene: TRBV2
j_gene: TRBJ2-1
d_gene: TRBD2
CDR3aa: CASSERLAGVNEQFF
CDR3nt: TGTGCCAGCAGTGAGCGGCTAGCGGGAGTCAATGAGCAGTTCTTC

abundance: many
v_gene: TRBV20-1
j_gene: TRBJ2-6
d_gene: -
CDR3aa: CSARVDGANVLTF
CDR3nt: TGCAGTGCTAGAGTAGATGGGGCCAACGTCCTGACTTTC

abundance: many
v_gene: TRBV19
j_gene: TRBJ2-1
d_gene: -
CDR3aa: CASSTSGNEQFF
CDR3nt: TGTGCCAGTAGTACTTCAGGTAATGAGCAGTTCTTC

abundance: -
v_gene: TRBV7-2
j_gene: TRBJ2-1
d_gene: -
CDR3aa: CASSLHQSWTEQFF
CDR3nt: TGTGCCAGCAGCCTCCATCAATCCTGGACCGAGCAGTTCTTC

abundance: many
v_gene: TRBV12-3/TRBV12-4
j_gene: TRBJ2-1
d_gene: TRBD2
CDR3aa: CASSTSGNNEQFF
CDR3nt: TGTGCCAGCAGCACTAGCGGGAACAATGAGCAGTTCTTC

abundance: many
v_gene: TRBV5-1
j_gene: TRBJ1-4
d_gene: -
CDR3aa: CASSLGLGLRDSNEKLFF
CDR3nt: TGCGCCAGCAGCTTGGGATTGGGGCTCCGGGACTCGAATGAAAAACTGTTTTTT

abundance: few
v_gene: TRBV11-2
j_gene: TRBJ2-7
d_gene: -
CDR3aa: CASSSVVGGSSTYEQYF
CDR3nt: TGTGCCAGCAGCTCGGTGGTCGGGGGCTCGTCGACGTACGAGCAGTACTTC

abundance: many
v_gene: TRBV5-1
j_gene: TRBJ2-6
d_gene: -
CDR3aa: CASSPRQDPSGANVLTF
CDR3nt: TGCGCCAGCAGCCCCCGACAGGACCCCTCTGGGGCCAACGTCCTGACTTTC

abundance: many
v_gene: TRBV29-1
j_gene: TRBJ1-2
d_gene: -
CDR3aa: CSVNAGTQRYGYTF
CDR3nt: TGCAGCGTTAACGCCGGGACCCAACGGTATGGCTACACCTTC